A single sample gave rise to the 9 T cell receptor beta chains below, sequenced in a study of cytomegalovirus exposure and HLA in healthy donors. The PCR used 60 Vbeta and 13 Jbeta primers. Libraries were prepared by immunoSEQ multiplex PCR; TCRdb keeps only in-frame clonotypes and omits some of them. The sample holds around 140,000 clones, roughly 72% seen once. Sequenced input: PBMCs. Every receptor here comes from a male donor in good health and CMV-seronegative.

This clone was observed a handful of times. This chain connects TRBV28 to TRBJ1-2; D possibly corresponds to TRBD1 (6 bases). In germline, CDR1 is MDHEN, CDR2 SYDVKM. This CDR3 has 12 amino acids. Trimming cost V 10 bases and J 4 bases, with 13 bases left between them. The CDR3 DNA is TGTGCCATAGCAGACAGGAGCTATGGCTACACCTTC. Translated, it gives CAIADRSYGYTF.

This clone was detected a few times. V and J are TRBV7-9 and TRBJ1-1; 8 nucleotides agree with TRBD1. Germline loops: CDR1 SEHNR, CDR2 FQNEAQ (reference sequence). CDR3 size: 12 residues. CDR3 nucleotide sequence: TGTTCCCTGGGACAGGTGAACACTGAAGCTTTCTTT. It translates to CSLGQVNTEAFF.

This clone was detected only once. The DNA for the CDR3 is TGTGCCAGCAGCCCGGGACAGGGGGCGGCAGGAAACACCATATATTTT. Translated: CASSPGQGAAGNTIYF. This chain uses TRBV5-4 with TRBJ1-3; 12 bases map to TRBD1. Germline trimming cut 4 bases from V and 4 bases from J; bases unmatched to any gene: 6. Germline values: CDR1 SGHNT, CDR2 YYREEE (reference sequence). The CDR3 has 16 amino acids.

The rearrangement links TRBV28 to TRBJ2-3, with 11 bases identical to TRBD2. The CDR3 totals 15 residues. Trimming took 4 bases from V and 4 from J; bases not matched to a gene: 4. Per the germline V gene, CDR1 is MDHEN and CDR2 is SYDVKM. CDR3 DNA sequence: TGTGCCAGCAGTTCTAGCGGGAGGATCGCAGATACGCAGTATTTT. This codes for CASSSSGRIADTQYF.

This sequence joins TRBV4-3 and TRBJ2-5; 8 bases align to TRBD1. From germline, CDR1 is LGHNA and CDR2 YSLEER. This CDR3 comprises 15 residues. With V trimmed by 6 bases and J by 5 bases, 11 bases remained unmatched. This chain's CDR3 is CASSGKAGGYETQYF. The CDR3 DNA reads as TGCGCCAGCAGTGGGAAGGCAGGGGGCTACGAGACCCAGTACTTC.

This clone was seen a few times. The rearrangement uses TRBV7-2 and TRBJ2-1; D gene ambiguous. V lost 3 bases and J 3 bases, leaving 12 bases between the germline ends. Germline V gene data show CDR1 as SGHTA and CDR2 as FQGNSA. The length of the CDR3 is 15 residues. CDR3 in amino acids: CASSFRPASYNEQFF. The DNA for the CDR3 is TGTGCCAGCAGCTTTAGGCCAGCGAGCTACAATGAGCAGTTCTTC.

A few counts support this clone. This chain joins TRBV2 and TRBJ2-1; D not certain. Trimming cost V 4 bases and J 0 bases, with 22 bases left between them. There are 19 residues in the CDR3. Germline assignment: CDR1 SNHLY and CDR2 FYNNEI. CDR3 coding DNA: TGTGCCAGCAGTGGTGTGGCAGGCGAACCTTTCAGCTCCTACAATGAGCAGTTCTTC. Its translation is CASSGVAGEPFSSYNEQFF.

The chain uses TRBV10-3 and TRBJ2-3; 15 bases line up with TRBD2. Per the germline V gene, CDR1 is ENHRY and CDR2 is SYGVKD. The CDR3 covers 16 residues. The trim removed 6 bases at V and 11 bases at J, leaving 12 bases unmatched. The CDR3: CAIRPGLAGGLIKQYF. CDR3 bases: TGTGCCATCAGGCCAGGACTAGCGGGGGGGCTAATTAAGCAGTATTTT.

Comment on this clone: A read error may account for a junction end that differs from germline. This chain links TRBV7-9 with TRBJ2-1, with no clear D. Per the germline V gene, CDR1 is SEHNR and CDR2 is FQNEAQ (reference sequence). The CDR3 has 17 residues. The CDR3 region is CSSSLGLGRLQYNEQFF. The CDR3 DNA follows: TGTTCCAGCAGCTTAGGCTTGGGCAGGTTGCAGTACAATGAGCAGTTCTTC.